This T cell receptor (beta chain) was sequenced for a study of T cell responses to AZD1222 COVID-19 vaccine. Whole-study results and caveats: The CD4 TCRs associated with vaccination extended across spike and predominated at 160-218 and 743-854. Possibly, clonal diversity was underestimated; donors were largely white British and included more females. It was only a handful of AZD1222 recipients who were seropositive at baseline.

Notes on this clone: Its antigen is currently unknown.

Some clones are missing from TCRdb's copy, which holds only in-frame ones; the method was immunoSEQ multiplex PCR. The sample carries around 150,000 clones, about 91% recorded once. The TCR sequence derives from an adult in good health. Sequenced material: peripheral blood, taken on day 0 of MenACWY control vaccination.

The CDR3 here is CASSLGSSYRTQNSPLHF. As DNA, the CDR3 is TGTGCCAGCAGCTTAGGGAGTTCGTACAGGACGCAGAATTCACCCCTCCACTTT. V gene TRBV7-9 combines with J gene TRBJ1-6, with D perhaps TRBD1 (5 bases). Germline assignment: CDR1 SEHNR and CDR2 FQNEAQ (reference sequence). Trimming took 1 base from V and 7 from J, leaving 20 bases between them. The CDR3 is made up of 18 amino acids.